This T cell receptor beta chain appears in the sequencing data of a study of T-cell reconstitution after alpha-beta-depleted transplantation in children. V lost 7 bases and J 8 bases, leaving 18 bases between the germline ends. The CDR3 runs to 14 residues. This clonotype was seen ten or more times. Unique molecular identifiers tagged the TCRbeta library. From the PCR reads, TCRdb called clonotypes with MiXCR, one entry per CDR3 protein. The table lists approximately 500,000 distinct CDR3 sequences, roughly a tenth of them singletons. The chain couples TRBV12-3 or TRBV12-4 to TRBJ1-5; tentative D call: TRBD1 (5 bases). The TCR was taken from a child younger than 10 with inherited bone marrow failure, due to receive a stem cell transplant. The starting material was PBMCs, obtained before TCRalphabeta/CD19-depleted stem cell transplant. This CDR3 is CASNPEAGSKPQHF. The DNA for the CDR3 is TGTGCCAGCAACCCCGAGGCAGGGAGCAAGCCCCAGCATTTT.